The 23 T cell receptor beta chains listed next were all sequenced from one sample in a study of cytomegalovirus exposure and HLA in healthy donors (TCRdb year 2017). Library creation used the immunoSEQ multiplex PCR assay. For the multiplex PCR, a mixture combining 60 forward primers for TCR Vbeta segments and 13 reverse primers for TCR Jbeta segments was used. TCRdb limited this immuneACCESS table to in-frame rearrangements with V and J called. A share of clones is missing; checked studies link under half to unresolved V genes, and the rest is unexplained. The sample table records some 170,000 clones; 80% to 90% of these occur just once. Of the sample, under 2% falls within the top ten clones. Specimen: PBMCs. These receptors were obtained from a woman between 18 and 30 years old in good health and CMV-seronegative.

A few counts support this clone. The rearrangement links TRBV6-1 to TRBJ1-5; TRBD1 matches at 9 bases. This CDR3 is 16 amino acids long. Germline V CDR1 and CDR2: MNHNS, SASEGT. The ends lost 4 bases at V and 4 bases at J; junction bases unmatched: 8. CDR3 in amino acids: CASSAPQGARNQPQHF. The CDR3 DNA follows: TGTGCCAGCAGTGCGCCACAGGGGGCGCGGAATCAGCCCCAGCATTTT.

The chain carries TRBV6-1 and TRBJ2-5, with D possibly TRBD2 on 6 matching bases. The CDR3 sequence is 14 residues long. Looked up from germline, CDR1 is MNHNS and CDR2 is SASEGT. Trimming removed 0 bases from V and 5 bases from J, with 10 bases in between. In nucleotides, the CDR3 is TGTGCCAGCAGTGAAGCGGGGGGAAGGGAGACCCAGTACTTC. It specifies CASSEAGGRETQYF.

The rearrangement links TRBV6-5 to TRBJ1-4; TRBD1 agrees at 7 bases. The CDR3 extends over 16 amino acids. Germline V CDR1 and CDR2: MNHEY, SVGAGI. Trimming removed 4 bases from V and 0 bases from J; junction bases left unmatched: 5. CDR3 loop: CASSSKGTATNEKLFF. CDR3 sequence (DNA): TGTGCCAGCAGTTCTAAAGGGACAGCAACTAATGAAAAACTGTTTTTT.

J is TRBJ2-7 and V is TRBV5-4; tentatively, D is TRBD1 (7 bases). This CDR3 is 14 amino acids long. Trimming took 7 bases from V and 4 from J, leaving 18 bases between them. Germline loops: CDR1 SGHNT, CDR2 YYREEE (reference sequence). The CDR3 region is CASGIGRGTYEQYF. CDR3 coding DNA: TGTGCCAGCGGGATCGGCAGGGGGACTTACGAGCAGTACTTC.

The chain employs TRBV27 and TRBJ2-2, with a possible D match to TRBD1 (6 bases). V lost 7 bases and J lost 7, with 13 bases in between. CDR1 and CDR2 (germline): MNHEY, SMNVEV (reference sequence). CDR3 length equals 13 residues. CDR3 amino acids: CASNRQAGGELFF. The CDR3, as DNA: TGTGCCAGCAACCGACAGGCGGGCGGGGAGCTGTTTTTT.

The chain has TRBV4-1 and TRBJ2-1, with D unresolved. V gave up 0 bases and J gave up 6 bases, with 9 bases separating them. CDR3 length equals 14 residues. Germline CDR1 is MGHRA and CDR2 is YSYEKL. The CDR3 DNA sequence: TGCGCCAGCAGCCAAGATCTGCTAGTCAATGAGCAGTTCTTC. It yields the protein CASSQDLLVNEQFF.

The J gene is TRBJ2-1, the V gene TRBV2; 8 bases line up with TRBD2. Trimming cost V 5 bases and J 7 bases; bases outside gene matches: 7. Germline V lookup: CDR1 SNHLY, CDR2 FYNNEI. The CDR3 covers 14 residues. The CDR3 loop reads CASSITGGQNEQFF. The CDR3 DNA follows: TGTGCCAGCAGTATAACGGGGGGGCAAAATGAGCAGTTCTTC.

The chain is built from TRBV2 and TRBJ1-1, with 7 bases lining up with TRBD1. V was pared by 4 bases and J by 5 bases, with 1 base of the junction left unmatched. The CDR3 runs 12 residues. Germline lookup yields CDR1 SNHLY and CDR2 FYNNEI. CDR3 coding DNA: TGTGCCAGCAGTGGACAGGGAACTGAAGCTTTCTTT. It yields the protein CASSGQGTEAFF. The full variable domain, completed using reference TRBV2 and TRBJ1-1, is EPEVTQTPSHQVTQMGQEVILRCVPISNHLYFYWYRQILGQKVEFLVSFYNNEISEKSEIFDDQFSVERPDGSNFTLKIRSTKLEDSAMYFCASSGQGTEAFFGQGTRLTVV.

The chain couples TRBV5-1 to TRBJ2-1, with 8 bases that match TRBD2. The trim removed 4 bases at V and 7 bases at J, leaving 10 bases unmatched. CDR1 is SGHRS and CDR2 is YFSETQ in the germline V gene. This CDR3 is 15 amino acids long. The CDR3 coding sequence is TGCGCCAGCAGCCAGTCGGGAGGGCCGAGGAATGAGCAGTTCTTC. Translated, it gives CASSQSGGPRNEQFF.

The chain employs TRBV10-3 and TRBJ2-1; 12 nucleotides line up with TRBD2. Trimming at V came to 3 bases and at J to 0 bases, leaving 9 bases not matched to a gene. CDR3 size: 19 residues. Germline CDR1 and CDR2: ENHRY and SYGVKD. The chain's CDR3 is CAISELTSGRTGSYNEQFF. Here the CDR3 DNA reads TGTGCCATCAGTGAACTAACTAGCGGGAGGACTGGCTCCTACAATGAGCAGTTCTTC.

V and J are TRBV28 and TRBJ1-5; tentatively, D is TRBD1 (5 bases). Trimming took off 5 bases at V and 7 bases at J, with 21 bases between the two ends. Germline CDR1 is MDHEN and CDR2 is SYDVKM. The CDR3 is 16 amino acids. The CDR3 DNA is TGTGCCAGCAGTCCTACGCTATCCGGGGGATCCCAGCCCCAGCATTTT. Residues: CASSPTLSGGSQPQHF.

This chain joins TRBV6-5 and TRBJ1-2; the match to TRBD1 covers 10 bases. CDR1 and CDR2 (germline): MNHEY, SVGAGI. The CDR3 is 13 amino acids. The ends lost 5 bases at V and 6 bases at J; junction bases unmatched: 3. CDR3: CASSPGQGNGYTF. The CDR3 DNA follows: TGTGCCAGCAGTCCGGGACAGGGGAATGGCTACACCTTC.

CDR3 protein: CASSSPPGQGEKLFF. The CDR3 nucleotides are TGTGCCAGCAGTTCCCCGCCGGGACAGGGTGAAAAACTGTTTTTT. The rearrangement links TRBV28 to TRBJ1-4; TRBD1 matches 9 bases. J gave up 7 bases and V 4 bases, and 7 bases lay outside the gene matches. The germline V gene has CDR1 MDHEN and CDR2 SYDVKM. CDR3 length: 15 residues.

The V and J genes are TRBV27 and TRBJ2-1, with D possibly TRBD2 on 6 matching bases. The CDR3 is 16 amino acids. Germline lookup yields CDR1 MNHEY and CDR2 SMNVEV (reference sequence). V dropped 5 bases and J dropped 7 bases, with 21 bases sitting between them. The CDR3 spells CASSAGRAIGMNEQFF. CDR3 sequence (DNA): TGTGCCAGCAGTGCGGGACGGGCCATTGGTATGAATGAGCAGTTCTTC.

V usage is TRBV11-2 and J usage is TRBJ2-2, with 7 positions matching TRBD2. After removal of 5 bases from V and 8 bases from J, the junction contained 17 bases not matched to a gene. CDR3 length: 17 residues. Germline V CDR1 and CDR2: SGHAT, FQNNGV. CDR3 sequence: CASSLLGRGRGRGELFF. The CDR3 coding sequence is TGTGCCAGCAGCCTACTAGGGCGAGGGAGGGGAAGGGGGGAGCTGTTTTTT.

The rearrangement links TRBV5-1 to TRBJ2-7; 7 bases map to TRBD1. With 6 bases clipped from V and 0 bases from J, the junction kept 15 bases outside the gene matches. The CDR3 spans 17 residues. Germline CDR1 is SGHRS and CDR2 is YFSETQ. The CDR3: CASTPPADRVDSYEQYF. DNA of the CDR3: TGCGCCAGCACCCCTCCCGCCGACAGGGTCGACTCCTACGAGCAGTACTTC. Full variable domain (remainder filled in from reference TRBV5-1 and TRBJ2-7): KAGVTQTPRYLIKTRGQQVTLSCSPISGHRSVSWYQQTPGQGLQFLFEYFSETQRNKGNFPGRFSGRQFSNSRSEMNVSTLELGDSALYLCASTPPADRVDSYEQYFGPGTRLTVT.

The chain links TRBV6-1 to TRBJ1-1; 7 bases are shared with TRBD1. In germline, CDR1 is MNHNS, CDR2 SASEGT. V shed 6 bases, J shed 3 bases, and the junction held 7 bases outside the gene matches. This CDR3 is 14 amino acids long. The CDR3: CASSKQGKDTEAFF. In DNA, the CDR3 is TGTGCCAGCAGCAAACAGGGGAAGGACACTGAAGCTTTCTTT.

This clone was observed once. The chain has TRBV28 and TRBJ1-3, with a weak D call TRBD1 (5 bases). The CDR3 is made up of 17 amino acids. Germline V gene data show CDR1 as MDHEN and CDR2 as SYDVKM. V gave up 6 bases and J gave up 0 bases, with 18 bases separating them. This CDR3 is CASSSSIQGTSGNTIYF. CDR3 in DNA: TGTGCCAGCAGCTCTTCGATTCAGGGAACCTCTGGAAACACCATATATTTT.

The chain couples TRBV5-1 to TRBJ2-5; 14 bases map to TRBD2. Germline V gives CDR1 SGHRS, CDR2 YFSETQ. The CDR3 runs to 16 residues. The ends lost 4 bases at V and 2 bases at J; junction bases unmatched: 4. The CDR3 loop is CASSPWTSGGQETQYF. DNA for the CDR3: TGCGCCAGCAGCCCATGGACTAGCGGGGGGCAAGAGACCCAGTACTTC.

This clone was found a few times. The chain carries TRBV19 and TRBJ1-2; 12 nucleotides align to TRBD1. Germline trimming cut 5 bases from V and 4 bases from J; bases unmatched to any gene: 8. The CDR3 is 16 residues long. CDR1 is LNHDA, CDR2 SQIVND, per germline (reference sequence). The CDR3 nucleotides are TGTGCCAGTAGTCCTAGGGACAGGGGGCAGACCTATGGCTACACCTTC. Protein sequence: CASSPRDRGQTYGYTF.

The J gene is TRBJ2-7, the V gene TRBV28; TRBD2 matches 10 bases. This CDR3 contains 15 residues. Looked up from germline, CDR1 is MDHEN and CDR2 is SYDVKM. V shed 8 bases, J shed 5 bases, and the junction held 12 bases outside the gene matches. This chain's CDR3 is CASPPGLASNNEQYF. The CDR3 DNA reads TGTGCCAGCCCCCCGGGACTAGCGTCAAACAACGAGCAGTACTTC.

This chain joins TRBV4-1 and TRBJ2-1; D perhaps matches TRBD2 (7 bases). Per germline, CDR1 MGHRA and CDR2 YSYEKL. This CDR3 comprises 18 residues. Trimming took off 0 bases at V and 3 bases at J, with 18 bases between the two ends. CDR3 residues: CASSQDAGAGDGYNEQFF. The DNA for the CDR3 is TGCGCCAGCAGCCAAGATGCGGGGGCAGGGGATGGCTACAATGAGCAGTTCTTC.

This chain connects TRBV2 to TRBJ2-2; D remains unclear. CDR1 SNHLY and CDR2 FYNNEI come from the germline V gene. The CDR3 length is 14 residues. The V and J ends lost 6 bases and 1 base respectively, with 9 bases between them. The CDR3 DNA is TGTGCCAGCAGCGTTAGACAGAACACCGGGGAGCTGTTTTTT. Residues: CASSVRQNTGELFF.